This TCR beta chain was sequenced for a study of CD8 T cells in ankylosing spondylitis. Points from the study as a whole: A TCR beta motif made of roughly eight highly homologous variants seemed typical of ankylosing spondylitis blood.

This clonotype was picked up many times. Its target is unknown. MiXCR, applied by TCRdb to the 5' RACE reads, yields one record per CDR3 protein. The sample has about 210,000 distinct CDR3 sequences; around 7.9% are singletons. V trimming: 6 bases; J trimming: 2 bases; junction bases outside the gene matches: 4. This CDR3 comprises 13 residues. Germline V gene lookup returns CDR1 MNHNS and CDR2 SASEGT. Sequenced sample: blood, either unsorted or a sorted T cell fraction (not recorded which). The chain couples TRBV6-1 to TRBJ2-7; 7 bases line up with TRBD2. This sequence was found in a male donor with ankylosing spondylitis. CDR3 loop: CASSPGRAYEQYF. CDR3 in DNA: TGTGCCAGCAGCCCTGGGAGGGCCTACGAGCAGTACTTC.